This TCR beta chain came from a study of CD8+CD57+ T cells in acquired aplastic anemia. Many counts were recorded for this clonotype. CDR1 and CDR2 (germline): LNHDA, SQIVND (reference sequence). There are 15 residues in the CDR3. The ends lost 8 bases at V and 5 bases at J; junction bases unmatched: 13. Genomic DNA provided the template from which TCR beta VDJ and CDR3 profiles were obtained. TCRdb independently ran MiXCR on the reads; one entry per CDR3 protein. The sample yields 150,000 to 200,000 distinct CDR3 sequences, under 75% seen once. The clonotype comes from a human donor in good health. Sequences were obtained from sorted CD4+, CD8+, or CD8+CD57+ T cells (not recorded which) from PBMCs. The chain recombines TRBV19 with TRBJ2-7, with 9 bases aligning to TRBD1. The DNA of the CDR3 is TGTGCCAGTGGTGAGTGGGGACAGGGAATCAACGAGCAGTACTTC. Amino acids: CASGEWGQGINEQYF. The whole variable domain, remainder taken from reference TRBV19 and TRBJ2-7, is DGGITQSPKYLFRKEGQNVTLSCEQNLNHDAMYWYRQDPGQGLRLIYYSQIVNDFQKGDIAEGYSVSREKKESFPLTVTSAQKNPTAFYLCASGEWGQGINEQYFGPGTRLTVT.